A single TCR beta chain is shown here with its context. The sample originates from a study of long-term antiretroviral therapy in people with HIV. Runs used v3.0 of the immunoSEQ assay and were done at survey level. Produced via immunoSEQ multiplex PCR; TCRdb's table is partial and in-frame only. The top ten hold about 12% of the sample, which has about 21,000 clones, around 77% seen once. The V gene lost 4 bases and the J gene lost 2 bases, with 8 bases spanning the gap. The germline gives CDR1 MRHNA, CDR2 SNTAGT. The CDR3 runs to 13 residues. The origin of this receptor is a woman in her thirties or forties with HIV. The specimen was unsorted PBMCs, collected around 1.7 years before starting antiretroviral therapy. The chain links TRBV6-4 to TRBJ1-1; D is uncertain. CDR3 sequence reads: CASSVGFNTEAFF. The CDR3 bases are TGTGCCAGCAGTGTTGGGTTCAACACTGAAGCTTTCTTT.